This TCR beta chain was documented in a study of radiotherapy plus CTLA-4 blockade in lung cancer. Whole-study results and caveats: After radiotherapy and ipilimumab, tumor-derived clones expanded in peripheral blood.

The CDR3 has 14 amino acids. From germline, CDR1 is SGHRS and CDR2 YFSETQ. V trimming: 0 bases; J trimming: 6 bases; junction bases outside the gene matches: 2. Assay: immunoSEQ multiplex PCR; the TCRdb copy retains only in-frame clones and omits some. The table has tens of thousands of clones, approximately 67% seen once. This clone was observed a few times. What it recognizes is unknown. The TCR sequence derives from a human donor with non-small cell lung cancer whose response to radiotherapy plus ipilimumab could not be evaluated. The chain links TRBV5-1 to TRBJ1-5, with 8 bases lining up with TRBD1. This specimen consisted of peripheral blood, obtained from a patient treated with radiotherapy plus ipilimumab. For the CDR3, the DNA is TGCGCCAGCAGCTTGGGGACAGGGAGTCAGCCCCAGCATTTT. This codes for CASSLGTGSQPQHF.